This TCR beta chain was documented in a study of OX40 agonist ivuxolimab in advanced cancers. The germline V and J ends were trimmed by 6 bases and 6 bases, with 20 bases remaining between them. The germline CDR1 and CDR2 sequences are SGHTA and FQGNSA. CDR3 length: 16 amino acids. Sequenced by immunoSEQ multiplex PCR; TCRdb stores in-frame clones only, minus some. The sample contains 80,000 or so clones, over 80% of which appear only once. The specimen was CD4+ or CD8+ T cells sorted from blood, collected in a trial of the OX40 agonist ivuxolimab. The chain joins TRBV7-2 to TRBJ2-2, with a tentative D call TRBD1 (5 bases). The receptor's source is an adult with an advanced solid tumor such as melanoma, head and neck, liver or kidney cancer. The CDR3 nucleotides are TGTGCCAGCAGGGAGCAGGGCAGAATAAGCTCCGGGGAGCTGTTTTTT. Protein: CASREQGRISSGELFF.